The rows below give T cell receptor beta chains drawn from one sample of a study of blood T cell repertoires in COVID-19. The repertoire was sequenced with immunoSEQ multiplex PCR; TCRdb's copy has only in-frame clones and lacks some. The sample comprises fewer than 200,000 clones, around four fifths of which are singletons, and roughly 1.9% rests with the top ten. The sequenced material came from peripheral blood. Receptor source: an elderly woman with acute or convalescent COVID-19. CDR3s include the opening cysteine and the closing phenylalanine or tryptophan. The order of the fields is V gene, J gene, CDR3 protein.

TRBV5-6	TRBJ1-1	CASSSTLNTEAFF
TRBV5-4	TRBJ1-1	CASSLGGSIHTEAFF
TRBV30	TRBJ2-3	CAWSDDRVGLNTQYF
TRBV5-4	TRBJ2-3	CASSLVGLVTQYF
TRBV3-1/TRBV3-2	TRBJ2-7	CASSQEPSGRAVYYEQYF
TRBV5-4	TRBJ2-3	CASSLVGRKSTDTQYF
TRBV7-2	TRBJ1-1	CASSLALKTGRNTEAFF
TRBV5-1	TRBJ2-3	CASSSQGLVGTDTQYF
TRBV6-6	TRBJ1-5	CASTRGTGGNQPQHF
TRBV19	TRBJ1-3	CASWTGGNTIYF
TRBV19	TRBJ1-1	CASRGRETEAFF
TRBV5-8	TRBJ1-5	CASSPGTDNQPQHF
TRBV10-3	TRBJ2-1	CAISEGGGDNEQFF
TRBV12-3/TRBV12-4	TRBJ1-2	CASSFLQSYGYTF
TRBV2	TRBJ2-1	CASRKTGSSYNEQFF
TRBV27	TRBJ1-1	CASSLRIGTATEAFF
TRBV6-4	TRBJ1-2	CASSIDRGYGYTF
TRBV30	TRBJ2-1	CAWSVSGRANEQFF
TRBV27	TRBJ2-1	CASRSKSGTGGSNEQFF
TRBV7-2	TRBJ2-7	CASSLEGGREQYF
TRBV6-2/TRBV6-3	TRBJ2-3	CASSAHRGLAGGTDTQYF
TRBV5-4	TRBJ2-2	CASSREVGTGELFF
TRBV11-2	TRBJ2-7	CASRLQGFSYEQYF
TRBV10-2	TRBJ2-1	CASSANYEQFF
TRBV9	TRBJ2-1	CASSVEWESGNEQFF
TRBV4-1	TRBJ2-7	CASSQDSGAYEQYF
TRBV29-1	TRBJ1-2	CSVEEVWGPNYGYTF
TRBV6-6	TRBJ1-5	CASSFSIPGQGATFQPQHF
TRBV20-1	TRBJ1-5	CSASQGLDQPQHF
TRBV19	TRBJ2-5	CASMSGGRETQYF
TRBV19	TRBJ1-6	CASSRQGNSPLHF
TRBV7-2	TRBJ2-3	CASSLGSGGAGPTQYF
TRBV5-1	TRBJ2-3	CASRLDPGQGTDTQYF
TRBV5-6	TRBJ1-1	CASSLGDRGAHTEAFF
TRBV6-5	TRBJ1-1	CASSLSRLNTEAFF
TRBV2	TRBJ1-1	CASSPLLQGNTEAFF
TRBV12-3/TRBV12-4	TRBJ2-1	CASSWGTGDEQFF
TRBV28	TRBJ1-1	CASSLQGTEAFF
TRBV19	TRBJ1-2	CASQQNFRGGYTF
TRBV2	TRBJ2-7	CASKGLAGASSYEQYF
TRBV24-1	TRBJ2-3	CATSDWDSSDTQYF
TRBV11-3	TRBJ2-5	CASSPRRNQETQYF
TRBV29-1	TRBJ1-1	CSGQGAGNTEAFF
TRBV3-1/TRBV3-2	TRBJ1-3	CASSPGQTGTEGGNTIYF
TRBV6-2/TRBV6-3	TRBJ1-4	CASSYVRGLNEKLFF
TRBV7-9	TRBJ2-1	CASSLLSSSYNEQFF
TRBV2	TRBJ2-7	CASSESRQTYEQYF
TRBV10-3	TRBJ2-1	CAISLAGGRYEQFF